This T cell receptor (beta chain) was captured in a study of cytomegalovirus exposure and HLA in healthy donors. Across the study: Approximately 85 million unique TCRs from HLA-typed donors made up an early data release.

PCR involved 60 Vbeta and 13 Jbeta primers. Using immunoSEQ multiplex PCR, the repertoire was profiled, and TCRdb retains in-frame clones only, with some absent. The table lists fewer than 200,000 clones, 80% to 90% of them singletons. Notes on this clone: At one boundary the junction diverges from the germline segment, which might be a read error.

The CDR3 runs 15 residues. CDR1 and CDR2 from the germline V gene are LNHDA and SQIVND (reference sequence). This sequence originates from a woman between 50 and 59 years old in good health and CMV-seronegative. The sequencing sample was made of PBMCs. The genes are TRBV19 and TRBJ1-2, with D hard to call. DNA of the CDR3: TGTGCCAGTAGTGCTACGGGTCTCGCTAACTATGGCCACACCTTC. This sequence encodes CASSATGLANYGHTF. Full variable domain (remainder filled in from reference TRBV19 and TRBJ1-2): DGGITQSPKYLFRKEGQNVTLSCEQNLNHDAMYWYRQDPGQGLRLIYYSQIVNDFQKGDIAEGYSVSREKKESFPLTVTSAQKNPTAFYLCASSATGLANYGHTFGSGTRLTVV.